What follows are 27 T cell receptor beta chains derived from one specimen sequenced in a study of monozygotic twins with inflammatory bowel disease. Using the 5' RACE reads, TCRdb records one entry per CDR3 protein without DNA. The sample's table shows about 350,000 distinct CDR3 sequences. The sample was blood. The receptors derive from a human donor with ulcerative colitis or Crohn's disease, or a healthy co-twin of an affected twin (not recorded which).

V is TRBV9 and J is TRBJ2-2. Looked up from germline, CDR1 is SGDLS and CDR2 is YYNGEE. The CDR3 contains 15 residues. The CDR3 sequence: CASSEWGANTGELFF.

The chain recombines TRBV3-1 with TRBJ2-3; the D call from TCRdb, TRBD2, cannot be confirmed without DNA. This CDR3 is 14 amino acids long. Looked up from germline, CDR1 is LGHDT and CDR2 is YNNKEL (reference sequence). This chain's CDR3 is CASSQRGSTDTQYF.

V usage is TRBV10-3 and J usage is TRBJ2-1; there is no DNA to check the TCRdb D call of TRBD1. CDR3 length equals 15 residues. Germline V gene sequence: CDR1 ENHRY, CDR2 SYGVKD. CDR3 in amino acids: CAISEPAGRYNEQFF.

The chain is built from TRBV5-4 and TRBJ2-3. The CDR3 has 14 amino acids. Per the germline V gene, CDR1 is SGHNT and CDR2 is YYREEE (reference sequence). The CDR3 protein is CASSPGSRTDTQYF.

The J gene is TRBJ2-3, the V gene TRBV7-8; TCRdb gives TRBD1 as the D gene, but with no DNA this cannot be confirmed. Germline V gene data show CDR1 as SGHVS and CDR2 as FQNEAQ. The CDR3 length is 14 residues. The CDR3 spells CASSRDRVINTQYF.

The V and J genes are TRBV20-1 and TRBJ2-3; TCRdb's assignment of TRBD2 cannot be checked, as there is no DNA. The CDR3 is 14 residues long. Germline CDR1 and CDR2: DFQATT and SNEGSKA (reference sequence). CDR3 sequence reads: CSARIAGVEDTQYF.

The V gene is TRBV7-2, the J gene TRBJ1-5; TCRdb calls TRBD1, which cannot be checked without DNA. Per the germline V gene, CDR1 is SGHTA and CDR2 is FQGNSA. This CDR3 is built from 14 residues. The CDR3 loop reads CASSLSDREQPQHF.

The gene calls are TRBV12-3 or TRBV12-4 and TRBJ1-4; TCRdb names TRBD1, which stays unverified in the absence of DNA. This CDR3 spans 16 amino acids. CDR3 region: CASSLRGQKRGGNLFF.

The chain is built from TRBV28 and TRBJ2-1; the D call from TCRdb, TRBD2, cannot be confirmed without DNA. Germline CDR1 MDHEN, CDR2 SYDVKM. The CDR3 is 15 amino acids. CDR3 in amino acids: CASSLTGARYNEQFF.

The V and J genes are TRBV5-1 and TRBJ2-2; as DNA is missing, the TRBD1 call by TCRdb cannot be tested. CDR3 size: 15 residues. The germline V gene encodes CDR1 SGHRS and CDR2 YFSETQ. CDR3 protein: CASSLVTGVAGELFF.

The rearrangement uses TRBV20-1 and TRBJ1-1; absent DNA, TCRdb's TRBD1 call cannot be checked. The germline CDR1 and CDR2 sequences are DFQATT and SNEGSKA (reference sequence). This CDR3 has 14 amino acids. This CDR3 is CSATRAGRNTEAFF.

J is TRBJ1-1 and V is TRBV6-2 or TRBV6-3; as DNA is missing, the TRBD1 call by TCRdb cannot be tested. This CDR3 is 18 amino acids long. Germline V lookup: CDR1 MNHEY, CDR2 SVGEGT. The CDR3 is CASTKALQGTVKNTEAFF.

The chain uses TRBV4-2 and TRBJ2-3; the TCRdb D gene call, TRBD1, has no DNA to confirm it. Germline V gives CDR1 LGHNA, CDR2 YNFKEQ. This CDR3 has 13 residues. The CDR3: CASSQEGGDTQYF.

The rearrangement links TRBV7-2 to TRBJ1-1. CDR3 length: 12 residues. Germline loops: CDR1 SGHTA, CDR2 FQGNSA. The CDR3 loop reads CASSFGLYEAFF. The variable domain in full, completed from reference TRBV7-2 and TRBJ1-1, reads GAGVSQSPSNKVTEKGKDVELRCDPISGHTALYWYRQSLGQGLEFLIYFQGNSAPDKSGLPSDRFSAERTGGSVSTLTIQRTQQEDSAVYLCASSFGLYEAFFGQGTRLTVV.

This chain joins TRBV12-3 or TRBV12-4 and TRBJ1-2; TCRdb's D gene call, TRBD1, goes unchecked for lack of DNA. The CDR3 has 14 residues. CDR3 sequence: CASSARGSLDGYTF.

The genes are TRBV5-1 and TRBJ1-1; the TCRdb call, TRBD1, lacks DNA for checking. Germline CDR1 SGHRS, CDR2 YFSETQ. The CDR3 covers 14 residues. CDR3 loop: CASRRQGGNTEAFF. The full variable domain, rest sourced from reference TRBV5-1 and TRBJ1-1, is KAGVTQTPRYLIKTRGQQVTLSCSPISGHRSVSWYQQTPGQGLQFLFEYFSETQRNKGNFPGRFSGRQFSNSRSEMNVSTLELGDSALYLCASRRQGGNTEAFFGQGTRLTVV.

This sequence joins TRBV4-3 and TRBJ2-7; TCRdb's D call of TRBD1 is untestable without DNA. This CDR3 comprises 15 residues. Germline assignment: CDR1 LGHNA and CDR2 YSLEER. CDR3 residues: CASSQDRTGGDEQYF.

J is TRBJ1-2 and V is TRBV7-8; the D call of TRBD1 rests on TCRdb alone, since no DNA is present to check it. There are 18 residues in the CDR3. The germline V gene has CDR1 SGHVS and CDR2 FQNEAQ. The CDR3 is CASSFHPPQDQQNYGYTF.

This rearrangement joins TRBV7-9 to TRBJ2-7. CDR1 is SEHNR, CDR2 FQNEAQ, per germline (reference sequence). CDR3 length: 14 residues. The CDR3 here is CASSLAWSSYEQYF.

V usage is TRBV6-2 or TRBV6-3 and J usage is TRBJ2-5; TCRdb picks TRBD1, but there is no DNA to check that call. This CDR3 has 14 amino acids. Per germline, CDR1 MNHEY and CDR2 SVGEGT. The CDR3: CASSLRATQETQYF.

The chain joins TRBV6-2 or TRBV6-3 to TRBJ2-2; no DNA is available, so the TRBD1 call from TCRdb remains unchecked. The germline V gene encodes CDR1 MNHEY and CDR2 SVGEGT. The CDR3 contains 16 residues. The CDR3 here is CASSYHGRDPTGELFF.

The genes are TRBV5-1 and TRBJ2-7; TCRdb names TRBD1, which stays unverified in the absence of DNA. The CDR3 spans 15 residues. Germline V gene data show CDR1 as SGHRS and CDR2 as YFSETQ. The CDR3 loop reads CASSLDTGQPYEQYF.

The chain combines TRBV7-9 with TRBJ2-7; the TCRdb call, TRBD1, lacks DNA for checking. This CDR3 comprises 15 residues. Germline lookup yields CDR1 SEHNR and CDR2 FQNEAQ (reference sequence). CDR3 sequence: CASSPPSAWGNEQYF.

This rearrangement joins TRBV4-3 to TRBJ2-3; TCRdb picks TRBD1, but there is no DNA to check that call. Germline V gene sequence: CDR1 LGHNA, CDR2 YSLEER. The CDR3 length is 17 residues. The CDR3 loop is CASSQDPPGRLGDTQYF.

V is TRBV5-1 and J is TRBJ1-3; the D call of TRBD1 rests on TCRdb alone, since no DNA is present to check it. CDR3 length: 13 amino acids. Germline V lookup: CDR1 SGHRS, CDR2 YFSETQ. CDR3 residues: CASSLTGRNTIYF.

The chain joins TRBV3-1 to TRBJ1-1; lacking DNA, the TRBD1 call made by TCRdb goes unchecked. Germline V CDR1 and CDR2: LGHDT, YNNKEL (reference sequence). This CDR3 has 13 amino acids. The CDR3 spells CASSQRQGYGAFF.

This CDR3 is CASGVVRGVQPQHF. The V and J genes are TRBV2 and TRBJ1-5. The CDR3 is made up of 14 amino acids. From germline, CDR1 is SNHLY and CDR2 FYNNEI.